The sequence of this T cell receptor (beta chain) was determined in a study of CD8 T cells in ankylosing spondylitis listed by TCRdb under 2017. A note on the overall study: T cell receptor beta repertoires were profiled in healthy donors and ankylosing spondylitis patients so that disease-linked TCR variants could be found. Peripheral blood samples were taken, and synovial fluid was additionally collected from ankylosing spondylitis patients. The full study cohort was made up of about 25 ankylosing spondylitis patients and approximately 100 healthy donors.

About this clonotype itself: Its antigen is currently not known. No quality values exist for individual bases; no much larger clone is one base distant.

The germline V gene sets CDR1 to SGHTA and CDR2 to FQGNSA. Measured from the cysteine to the phenylalanine, the CDR3 is 15 residues long. Just CDR3 DNA is preserved here, 45 bases in frame from base 1. V lost 0 bases and J lost 8 bases; the stretch between them is 14 bases long. Instrument on record: Illumina HiSeq 2500. Quantitative 5'-RACE with molecular barcodes was the method used to prepare the TCR beta libraries. Per the authors' processing: To identify disease-linked TCR variants, a new computational method was used, one built on a probabilistic model of VDJ rearrangement. TCRdb reran the public reads through fastp at Q25 and MiXCR, keeping productive beta chains. For every CDR3 protein sequence, its rows merge into one entry that carries the most common genes and DNA. The V and J calls and clone size come from TCRdb's table, not from the authors' own analysis. The sample table records around 32,000 distinct CDR3 sequences; approximately 7.1% of these occur just once. Jointly, the top ten make up about 11% of the sample.

Broader findings and caveats from the paper: Some motif variants were previously reported in synovial fluid and blood of reactive arthritis patients, suggesting common disease-initiation mechanisms. A TCR beta motif made up of seven or eight highly homologous amino acid variants appeared to be characteristic of blood from ankylosing spondylitis patients. According to the report, matched synovial fluid samples from ankylosing spondylitis patients were significantly enriched for the disease-linked clones. The disease-linked clones had a CD8+ phenotype and were found at relatively low frequencies in peripheral blood.

Sequencing used blood, either unsorted or a sorted T cell fraction (not recorded which). Recombination connected TRBV7-2 to TRBJ2-1; the D gene is possibly TRBD1, with 6 bases matching. The origin of this receptor is a male donor with ankylosing spondylitis or in good health (not recorded which). The base sequence is TGTGCCAGCAGCTTAGCGGGGGAGACAGGTTATGAGCAGTTCTTC. Translation gives CASSLAGETGYEQFF.